A selection of T cell receptor beta chains follows, all from one sample in a study of cytomegalovirus exposure and HLA in healthy donors. Only in-frame clones appear in the TCRdb table, and some are missing; sequencing was by immunoSEQ multiplex PCR. The sample has some 120,000 clones, around three quarters seen once. Sample: PBMCs. The receptor source for this set is a female donor in good health and CMV-seronegative. The CDR3 runs from the conserved cysteine through the conserved F or W. The D gene is left open where the match is weak. Size is stated for part of the rows, as once, few or many counts, or as a class when the clone is expanded.

d_gene,abundance,v_gene,j_gene,CDR3aa,CDR3nt
TRBD1,NA,TRBV5-5,TRBJ2-7,CASRPGTGGQMGYEQYF,TGTGCCAGCAGACCTGGGACAGGGGGCCAAATGGGCTACGAGCAGTACTTC
NA,NA,TRBV15,TRBJ1-2,CATSRAQGNYGYTF,TGTGCCACCAGCAGAGCGCAGGGTAACTATGGCTACACCTTC
NA,NA,TRBV27,TRBJ2-4,CASAPLGGKNIQYF,TGTGCCAGCGCGCCCCTGGGGGGCAAAAACATTCAGTACTTC
TRBD1,NA,TRBV6-5,TRBJ1-3,CASTRQGYGNTIYF,TGTGCCAGCACTAGACAGGGTTACGGAAACACCATATATTTT
NA,NA,TRBV29-1,TRBJ1-1,CSALQAEAFF,TGCAGCGCTCTGCAGGCTGAAGCTTTCTTT
NA,NA,TRBV19,TRBJ2-2,CASSMHRATNTGELFF,TGTGCCAGTAGTATGCACAGGGCCACGAACACCGGGGAGCTGTTTTTT
NA,NA,TRBV2,TRBJ2-3,CASEGSTDTQYF,TGTGCCAGCGAGGGTAGCACAGATACGCAGTATTTT
TRBD1,NA,TRBV4-1,TRBJ2-5,CASSLSGTGEGETQYF,TGCGCCAGCAGCCTGTCCGGGACAGGGGAGGGAGAGACCCAGTACTTC
TRBD2,NA,TRBV27,TRBJ2-1,CASSLHLAVTSYNEQFF,TGTGCCAGCAGTTTACACCTAGCGGTAACCTCTTACAATGAGCAGTTCTTC
TRBD1,once,TRBV11-2,TRBJ1-4,CASSFLTGRSEKLFF,TGTGCCAGCAGCTTTCTGACAGGGCGAAGTGAAAAACTGTTTTTT
TRBD1,NA,TRBV5-6,TRBJ1-1,CASSGGTGMSTEAFF,TGTGCCAGCAGCGGGGGGACAGGGATGAGCACTGAAGCTTTCTTT
NA,NA,TRBV21-1,TRBJ2-3,CASTLCLADTQYF,TGTGCCAGCACCCTTTGTTTGGCCGATACGCAGTATTTT
NA,once,TRBV29-1,TRBJ1-2,CSVDSGGHYGYTF,TGCAGCGTTGATTCCGGGGGACACTATGGCTACACCTTC
NA,NA,TRBV7-2,TRBJ1-1,CASSAQTGGPEAFF,TGTGCCAGCAGCGCCCAAACGGGGGGCCCTGAAGCTTTCTTT
TRBD1,NA,TRBV4-1,TRBJ1-1,CASRTLRDRENTEAFF,TGCGCCAGCAGGACGCTGAGGGACAGGGAGAACACTGAAGCTTTCTTT
NA,NA,TRBV13,TRBJ2-3,CASSLYLGPADTQYF,TGTGCCAGCAGCTTATATCTGGGGCCGGCAGATACGCAGTATTTT
TRBD2,NA,TRBV4-2,TRBJ2-1,CASSQDRSGGGEDEQFF,TGTGCCAGCAGCCAAGATAGGTCGGGAGGGGGGGAGGATGAGCAGTTCTTC
TRBD1,few,TRBV4-2,TRBJ1-1,CASSHARLVGQGTEAFF,TGTGCCAGCAGCCATGCTAGGTTAGTAGGACAGGGCACTGAAGCTTTCTTT
NA,NA,TRBV4-1,TRBJ2-6,CASSWTQGLSGANVLTF,TGCGCCAGCAGCTGGACGCAGGGGCTCTCCGGGGCCAACGTCCTGACTTTC
NA,NA,TRBV19,TRBJ1-5,CASSILGDSVWGNQPQHF,TGTGCCAGTAGTATTCTCGGAGACAGCGTTTGGGGCAATCAGCCCCAGCATTTT
NA,once,TRBV9,TRBJ2-2,CASSFRQISNTGELFF,TGTGCCAGCAGCTTTCGACAGATCTCAAACACCGGGGAGCTGTTTTTT
TRBD1,NA,TRBV5-4,TRBJ2-3,CASSFRQGGGTDTQYF,TGTGCCAGCAGTTTTAGACAGGGTGGGGGCACAGATACGCAGTATTTT
NA,once,TRBV5-1,TRBJ2-2,CASSLGEPGLGLTGELFF,TGCGCCAGCAGCTTGGGGGAACCCGGACTGGGCCTCACCGGGGAGCTGTTTTTT
TRBD1,NA,TRBV5-5,TRBJ2-7,CASSRDRALYEQYF,TGTGCCAGCAGTCGGGACAGGGCCCTCTACGAGCAGTACTTC
NA,NA,TRBV19,TRBJ2-5,CASSNPSRAQETQYF,TGTGCCAGTAGTAACCCTTCGCGGGCTCAAGAGACCCAGTACTTC
NA,NA,TRBV5-6,TRBJ2-2,CASSLVGPMSTGELFF,TGTGCCAGCAGCTTGGTTGGGCCCATGAGCACCGGGGAGCTGTTTTTT
TRBD1,NA,TRBV19,TRBJ2-7,CASSDRGRGEQYF,TGTGCCAGTAGTGACAGGGGGCGCGGCGAGCAGTACTTC
TRBD1,NA,TRBV5-6,TRBJ1-4,CASSGTQGVGEKLFF,TGTGCCAGCAGCGGAACACAGGGGGTGGGTGAAAAACTGTTTTTT
TRBD2,NA,TRBV7-9,TRBJ2-3,CASSPRGDFSLHTQYF,TGTGCCAGCAGTCCACGGGGGGACTTCAGTCTCCATACGCAGTATTTT
TRBD1,once,TRBV7-9,TRBJ2-2,CASSSRTGTNTGELFF,TGTGCCAGCAGCTCCCGGACAGGAACGAACACCGGGGAGCTGTTTTTT
TRBD1,NA,TRBV6-1,TRBJ2-7,CASSEGQGASYEQYF,TGTGCCAGCAGTGAGGGACAGGGGGCCTCCTACGAGCAGTACTTC
NA,NA,TRBV27,TRBJ2-7,CASSSPSFGFSQSEQYF,TGTGCCAGCAGTTCCCCTTCATTCGGGTTCTCCCAGAGCGAGCAGTACTTC
NA,few,TRBV4-2,TRBJ2-3,CASSQDPADTQYF,TGTGCCAGCAGCCAAGATCCCGCAGATACGCAGTATTTT
NA,NA,TRBV9,TRBJ2-5,CASSPQGSLHETQYF,TGTGCCAGCAGCCCCCAGGGTAGCTTGCACGAGACCCAGTACTTC
TRBD1,NA,TRBV9,TRBJ1-2,CASSPDRVNYGYTF,TGTGCCAGCAGCCCGGACAGGGTTAACTATGGCTACACCTTC
NA,NA,TRBV2,TRBJ2-2,CASSPRTNTGELFF,TGTGCCAGCAGTCCCCGGACAAACACCGGGGAGCTGTTTTTT
TRBD1,NA,TRBV5-5,TRBJ2-7,CASSAGTGTVYEQYF,TGTGCCAGCAGCGCCGGGACAGGGACTGTCTACGAGCAGTACTTC
TRBD2,NA,TRBV27,TRBJ2-1,CASSLSPRVGSGAYNEQFF,TGTGCCAGCAGTTTATCACCCCGTGTTGGTAGCGGGGCTTACAATGAGCAGTTCTTC
NA,NA,TRBV19,TRBJ1-5,CASSISGRWNQPQHF,TGTGCCAGTAGTATATCAGGGCGATGGAATCAGCCCCAGCATTTT
NA,NA,TRBV15,TRBJ2-6,CATSRDGVSGANGLTF,TGTGCCACCAGCAGAGATGGAGTCTCTGGGGCCAACGGCCTGACTTTC
TRBD1,NA,TRBV19,TRBJ1-1,CASSIGQGALAFF,TGTGCCAGTAGTATTGGACAGGGGGCTCTAGCTTTCTTT
TRBD1,NA,TRBV7-9,TRBJ2-5,CASSLWGTALEETQYF,TGTGCCAGCAGCCTTTGGGGGACAGCCCTGGAAGAGACCCAGTACTTC
TRBD1,NA,TRBV11-2,TRBJ1-5,CASSSSGGYNQPQHF,TGTGCCAGCAGCTCTTCAGGGGGGTATAATCAGCCCCAGCATTTT
NA,once,TRBV30,TRBJ1-2,CAWSHVQGYTF,TGTGCCTGGAGTCATGTGCAGGGCTACACCTTC